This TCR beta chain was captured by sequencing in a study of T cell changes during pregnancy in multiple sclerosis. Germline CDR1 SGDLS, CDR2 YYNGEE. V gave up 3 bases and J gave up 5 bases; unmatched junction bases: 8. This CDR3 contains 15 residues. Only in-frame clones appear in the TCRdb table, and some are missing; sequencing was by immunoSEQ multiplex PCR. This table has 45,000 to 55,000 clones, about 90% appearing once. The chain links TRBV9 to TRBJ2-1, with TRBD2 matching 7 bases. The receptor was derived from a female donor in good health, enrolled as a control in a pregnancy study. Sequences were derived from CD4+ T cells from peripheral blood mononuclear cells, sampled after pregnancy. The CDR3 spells CASSAFWGGNNEQFF. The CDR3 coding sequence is TGTGCCAGCAGCGCCTTCTGGGGGGGGAACAATGAGCAGTTCTTC.